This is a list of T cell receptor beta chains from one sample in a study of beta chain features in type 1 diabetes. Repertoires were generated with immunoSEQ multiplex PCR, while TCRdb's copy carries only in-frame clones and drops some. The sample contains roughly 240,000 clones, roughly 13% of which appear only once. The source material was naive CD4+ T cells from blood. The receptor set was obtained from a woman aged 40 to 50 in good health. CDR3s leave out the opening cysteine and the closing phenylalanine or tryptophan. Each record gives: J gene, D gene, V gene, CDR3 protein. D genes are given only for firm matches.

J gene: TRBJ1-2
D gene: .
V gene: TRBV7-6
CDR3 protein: ASSSYRKQTNYGYT

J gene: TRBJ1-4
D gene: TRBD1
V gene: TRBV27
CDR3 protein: ARQGSDEKLS

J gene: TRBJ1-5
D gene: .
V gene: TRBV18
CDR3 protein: ASSPPSGSNQPQH

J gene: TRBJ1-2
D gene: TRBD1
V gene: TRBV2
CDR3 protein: ASSGQGDGGYT

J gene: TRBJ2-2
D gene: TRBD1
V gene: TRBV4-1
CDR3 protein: ASSLQGRGTGELF

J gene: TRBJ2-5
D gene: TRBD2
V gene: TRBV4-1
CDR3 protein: ASSQLAGVGETQY

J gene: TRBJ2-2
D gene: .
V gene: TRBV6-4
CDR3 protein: ATQSEGNTGELF

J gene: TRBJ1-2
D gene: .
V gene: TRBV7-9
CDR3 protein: ASSVNGGYT

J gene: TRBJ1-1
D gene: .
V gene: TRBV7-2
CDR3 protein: ASSLVVGVGTEAF

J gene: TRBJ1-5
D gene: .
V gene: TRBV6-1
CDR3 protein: ASKEGGGNQPQH

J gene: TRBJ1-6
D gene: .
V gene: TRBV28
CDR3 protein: ASSSTGPSYNSPLH

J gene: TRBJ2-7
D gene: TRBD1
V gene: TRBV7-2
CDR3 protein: ASNSDRVSYEQY

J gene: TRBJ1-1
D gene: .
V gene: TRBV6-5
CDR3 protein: ASSASGARNTEAF

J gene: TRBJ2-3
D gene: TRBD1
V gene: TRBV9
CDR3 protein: ASSVAGDRGPDTQY

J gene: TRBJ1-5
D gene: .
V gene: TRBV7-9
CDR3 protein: ASSLFAGVPDQPQH

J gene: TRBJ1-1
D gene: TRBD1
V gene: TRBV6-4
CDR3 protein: ASSPDRGGAEAF

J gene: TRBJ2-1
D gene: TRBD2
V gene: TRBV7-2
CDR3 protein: ASSFGGGSYNEQF

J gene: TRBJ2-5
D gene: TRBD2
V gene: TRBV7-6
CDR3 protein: ASSLGVGTSGGAYQETQY

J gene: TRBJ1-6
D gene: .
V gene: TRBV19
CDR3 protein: ASSMPQGFNSPLH

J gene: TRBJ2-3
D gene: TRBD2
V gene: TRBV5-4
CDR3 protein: ASSLRLAGVTDTQY

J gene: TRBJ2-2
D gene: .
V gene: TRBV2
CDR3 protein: ASSGQTANTGELF

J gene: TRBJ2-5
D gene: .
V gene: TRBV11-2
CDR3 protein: ASSLELSRSETQY

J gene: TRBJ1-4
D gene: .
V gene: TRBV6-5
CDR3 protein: ASIRDFSTNEKLF

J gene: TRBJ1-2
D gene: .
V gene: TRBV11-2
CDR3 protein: ASSFAGNYGYT

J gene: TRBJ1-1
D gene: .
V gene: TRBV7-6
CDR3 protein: ASSLVVRTITAVNTEAF

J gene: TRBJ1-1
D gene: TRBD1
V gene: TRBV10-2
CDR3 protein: ASSHQNTGVTEAF

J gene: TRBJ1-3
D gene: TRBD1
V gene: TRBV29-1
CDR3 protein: SVEPGTGGNTTY

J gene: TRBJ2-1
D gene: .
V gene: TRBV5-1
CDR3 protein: ASSLGGINEQF

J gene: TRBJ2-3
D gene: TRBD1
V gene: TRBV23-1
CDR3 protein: ASSHETGTGESTDTQY

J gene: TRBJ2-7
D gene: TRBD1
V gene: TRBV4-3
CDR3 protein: ASSQEIPPGQGYEQY

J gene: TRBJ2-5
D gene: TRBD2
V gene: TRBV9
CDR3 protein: ASSAAGGQETQY

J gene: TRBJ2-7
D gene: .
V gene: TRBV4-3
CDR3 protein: ASRDSHSYEQY

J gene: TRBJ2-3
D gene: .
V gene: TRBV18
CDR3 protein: ASSGQQITDTQY

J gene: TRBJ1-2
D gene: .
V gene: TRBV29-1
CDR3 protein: SVVRTGSEGYT

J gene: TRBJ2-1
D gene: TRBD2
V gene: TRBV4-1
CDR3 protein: ASSISGGPNNEQF

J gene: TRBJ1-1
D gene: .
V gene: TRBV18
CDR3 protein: ASSPPNSKAF

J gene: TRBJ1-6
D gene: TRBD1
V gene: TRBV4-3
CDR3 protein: ASSQPPPGQGSSPLH

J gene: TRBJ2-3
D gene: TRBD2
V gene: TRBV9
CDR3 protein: ASSVGGRERGVADTQY

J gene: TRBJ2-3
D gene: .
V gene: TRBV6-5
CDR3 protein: ASSSHSGLPTDTQY

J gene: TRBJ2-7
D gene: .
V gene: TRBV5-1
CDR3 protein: ASSLDAYGEQY

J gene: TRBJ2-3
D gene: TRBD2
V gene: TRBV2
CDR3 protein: ASSEASGGLADTQY

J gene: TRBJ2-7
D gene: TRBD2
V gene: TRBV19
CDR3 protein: ASTAGGLNEQY

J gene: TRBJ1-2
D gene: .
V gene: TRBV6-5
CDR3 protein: ASSYQVQANYGYT

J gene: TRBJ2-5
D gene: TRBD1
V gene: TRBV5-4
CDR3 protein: ASSLTGEETQY

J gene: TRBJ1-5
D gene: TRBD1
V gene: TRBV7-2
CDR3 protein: ASSLAPGGGQPQH

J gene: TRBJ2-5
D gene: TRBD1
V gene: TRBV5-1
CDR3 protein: ASSSGQGLTQY

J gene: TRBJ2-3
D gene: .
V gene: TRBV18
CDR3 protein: ASSPPKRGGGADTQY

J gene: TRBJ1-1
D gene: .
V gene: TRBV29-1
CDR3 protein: SVVSDTEAF

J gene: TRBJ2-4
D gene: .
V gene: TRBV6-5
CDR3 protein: ASSYSSIAKNIQY

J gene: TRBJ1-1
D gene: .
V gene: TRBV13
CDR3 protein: ASSLLGRVNTEAF

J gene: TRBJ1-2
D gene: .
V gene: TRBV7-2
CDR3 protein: ASSLQGAYGYT

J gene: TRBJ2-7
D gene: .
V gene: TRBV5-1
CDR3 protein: ASSLGAAYEQY